These T cell receptor beta chains were read from a single sample in a study of control samples from healthy donors and cancer patients. TCRdb's copy holds only in-frame clones and misses some; the assay was immunoSEQ multiplex PCR. The table shows about 130,000 clones, with about 93% occurring only once. Sequencing used PBMCs. Every receptor here comes from a man between 60 and 75 years old with colorectal cancer. The CDR3 runs from the conserved cysteine through the conserved F or W. D genes are given only for firm matches. Expanded clones get a size class; other rows say once, few or many, or leave the size out.

TRBD1 | TRBJ2-3 | TRBV7-2 | 15 | . | TGTGCCAGCAGTTACCGGGACAGTAGCACAGATACGCAGTATTTT | CASSYRDSSTDTQYF
TRBD1 | TRBJ1-5 | TRBV24-1 | 15 | . | TGTGCCACCAGTGAGCCCGGGACAGGGAATCAGCCCCAGCATTTT | CATSEPGTGNQPQHF
. | TRBJ1-3 | TRBV24-1 | 16 | . | TGTGCCACCAGTGACCCACCAGGGGCCTCTGGAAACACCATATATTTT | CATSDPPGASGNTIYF
. | TRBJ1-5 | TRBV19 | 13 | . | TGTGCCAGTAGTGCCACGATTAATCAGCCCCAGCATTTT | CASSATINQPQHF
. | TRBJ1-4 | TRBV27 | 17 | . | TGTGCCAGCAGTCCCACAAAATTGACAGGTCTTAATGAAAAACTGTTTTTT | CASSPTKLTGLNEKLFF
TRBD1 | TRBJ2-7 | TRBV10-2 | 13 | . | TGCGCCAGCAGGGACAGGGGGCTAGGAGAGCAGTACTTC | CASRDRGLGEQYF
TRBD1 | TRBJ1-3 | TRBV30 | 15 | . | TGTGCCTGGAGGGGGACAGCGAACTCTGGAAACACCATATATTTT | CAWRGTANSGNTIYF
. | TRBJ1-5 | TRBV3-1/TRBV3-2 | 16 | . | TGTGCCAGCAGCCAATACGCGACCGGTACAAATCAGCCCCAGCATTTT | CASSQYATGTNQPQHF
TRBD2 | TRBJ2-2 | TRBV28 | 17 | . | TGTGCCAGCCGGACAGTGAGCGGGGGGGCGGTAACCGGGGAGCTGTTTTTT | CASRTVSGGAVTGELFF
. | TRBJ1-6 | TRBV7-2 | 15 | . | TGTGCCAGCAGCTCGTCCGGGCCAGCGAGATCACCCCTCCACTTT | CASSSSGPARSPLHF
. | TRBJ2-7 | TRBV9 | 15 | . | TGTGCCAGCAGTCTTGCTACCGGACTAAGCTACGAGCAGTACTTC | CASSLATGLSYEQYF
TRBD2 | TRBJ2-1 | TRBV9 | 15 | . | TGTGCCAGCAGCGTAGGGGGCAGCGGGGACAATGAGCAGTTCTTC | CASSVGGSGDNEQFF
. | TRBJ2-7 | TRBV11-2 | 15 | . | TGTGCCAGCAGCTTAGATCAGGTCAGGTCCTACGAGCAGTACTTC | CASSLDQVRSYEQYF
TRBD1 | TRBJ2-1 | TRBV14 | 12 | . | TGTGCCAGCAGCCGTGTACAGGGGACCCAGTTCTTC | CASSRVQGTQFF
TRBD1 | TRBJ2-3 | TRBV30 | 15 | once | TGTGCCTGGGGCGGGACAGGGGGCTCAACAGATACGCAGTATTTT | CAWGGTGGSTDTQYF
. | TRBJ1-5 | TRBV7-2 | 15 | . | TGTGCCAGCAGCTTAGTACAGGGTAGCAATCAGCCCCAGCATTTT | CASSLVQGSNQPQHF
. | TRBJ1-4 | TRBV4-3 | 14 | . | TGCGCCAGCAGCCAAGGGACAACCCCTGAAAAACTGTTTTTT | CASSQGTTPEKLFF
. | TRBJ1-4 | TRBV25-1 | 14 | . | TGTGCCAGCAGTGTCGGATATCCTAATGAAAAACTGTTTTTT | CASSVGYPNEKLFF
TRBD2 | TRBJ2-3 | TRBV11-2 | 18 | once | TGTGCCAGCAGCCCCCGACTAGCGGGGGGGATCGGCACAGATACGCAGTATTTT | CASSPRLAGGIGTDTQYF
. | TRBJ1-3 | TRBV3-1/TRBV3-2 | 15 | . | TGTGCCAGCAGCCAAGATCAGGTTACTGGAAACACCATATATTTT | CASSQDQVTGNTIYF
TRBD1 | TRBJ2-7 | TRBV29-1 | 14 | . | TGCAGCGTGTACCGGGACAGCACCTCCTACGAGCAGTACTTC | CSVYRDSTSYEQYF
TRBD1 | TRBJ2-7 | TRBV5-1 | 15 | once | TGCGCCAGCAGCTTCGCCTCAGGGGGCACCCACGAGCAGTACTTC | CASSFASGGTHEQYF
. | TRBJ1-5 | TRBV9 | 15 | once | TGTGCCAGCAGCGTAGGCGGGGAGAGCAATCAGCCCCAGCATTTT | CASSVGGESNQPQHF